These 11 T cell receptor beta chains were sequenced from one sample in a study of tumor-infiltrating lymphocytes in localized non-small cell lung cancer. The data were produced by immunoSEQ multiplex PCR, yet TCRdb's version contains in-frame clones alone and is incomplete. The sample consists of around 10,000 clones, 50% to 70% of them appearing once. Material: lung tumor tissue. The receptors were sampled from a human donor with non-small cell lung cancer.

This chain links TRBV5-3 with TRBJ2-6; 10 bases align to TRBD1. TRBV5-3 is an open reading frame, and its role is uncertain. V gave up 4 bases and J gave up 3 bases; unmatched junction bases: 7. The CDR3 contains 17 residues. The CDR3 loop is CARSQGTGACGANVLTF. DNA of the CDR3: TGTGCCAGAAGCCAAGGGACAGGGGCTTGTGGGGCCAACGTCCTGACTTTC.

This clone is termed large (0.1 to 1%). CDR3 sequence reads: CASSPGGETQYF. Here the CDR3 DNA reads TGTGCCAGCAGCCCCGGGGGTGAGACCCAGTACTTC. V gene TRBV25-1 combines with J gene TRBJ2-5; weak D call: TRBD2 (6 bases). In germline, CDR1 is MGHDK, CDR2 SYGVNS. The length of the CDR3 is 12 residues. V dropped 6 bases and J dropped 5 bases, with 10 bases sitting between them.

The V gene is TRBV10-2, the J gene TRBJ2-5; TRBD1 is a possible D gene (5 bases). V was clipped by 6 bases and J by 5 bases, with 19 bases between them. Germline V gene sequence: CDR1 WSHSY, CDR2 SAAADI. The CDR3 loop spans 15 amino acids. The CDR3, as DNA: TGCGCCAGCAGCCCGAGACAGAGCTTTGGGGAGACCCAGTACTTC. Protein sequence: CASSPRQSFGETQYF.

CDR3 residues: CASSLSIRDEQFF. CDR3 in DNA: TGTGCCAGCAGCTTAAGCATCCGGGATGAGCAGTTCTTC. The chain uses TRBV7-2 and TRBJ2-1; no firm D call. CDR1 is SGHTA and CDR2 is FQGNSA in the germline V gene. V was trimmed by 2 bases and J by 8 bases, leaving 10 bases between them. The CDR3 extends over 13 amino acids. The full variable domain, in which reference TRBV7-2 and TRBJ2-1 provide the parts outside the CDR3, is GAGVSQSPSNKVTEKGKDVELRCDPISGHTALYWYRQSLGQGLEFLIYFQGNSAPDKSGLPSDRFSAERTGGSVSTLTIQRTQQEDSAVYLCASSLSIRDEQFFGPGTRLTVL.

By sample share, this clone is medium-sized. This chain connects TRBV6-4 to TRBJ2-2; 10 bases match TRBD1. Germline lookup yields CDR1 MRHNA and CDR2 SNTAGT. The CDR3 covers 15 residues. The V and J ends lost 3 bases and 6 bases, in that order; junction bases with no gene match: 4. The CDR3 nucleotides are TGTGCCAGCAGTGAGGGACAGGGGAGTGCCGGGGAGCTGTTTTTT. It codes for CASSEGQGSAGELFF.

The chain has TRBV4-3 and TRBJ1-3; D uncertain. Germline CDR1 and CDR2: LGHNA and YSLEER. The CDR3 is 18 residues long. Deletions cut 0 bases from V and 2 bases from J, with 17 bases between. The CDR3, as DNA: TGCGCCAGCAGCCAAGATCCTCAATCTTACAGAGCTGGAAACACCATATATTTT. Its translation is CASSQDPQSYRAGNTIYF.

V gene TRBV7-8 combines with J gene TRBJ1-5; 7 nucleotides match TRBD1. V was clipped by 4 bases and J by 9 bases; unmatched bases: 12. This CDR3 is 15 amino acids long. The germline CDR1 and CDR2 sequences are SGHVS and FQNEAQ. CDR3: CASSSLGQIFWPQHF. The DNA of the CDR3 is TGTGCCAGCAGCTCCTTGGGACAGATTTTTTGGCCCCAGCATTTT.

DNA for the CDR3: TGTGCCAGCAGGCGTTCTCGGGCTCGCTACGAGCAGTACTTC. Protein: CASRRSRARYEQYF. The chain recombines TRBV27 with TRBJ2-7; the D is unclear. CDR1 and CDR2 (germline): MNHEY, SMNVEV (reference sequence). This CDR3 region has 14 residues. The V and J ends lost 6 bases and 3 bases respectively, with 15 bases between them.

This clone was seen only once. The genes are TRBV6-6 and TRBJ1-5; D is uncertain. The germline gives CDR1 MNHNY, CDR2 SVGAGI (reference sequence). The CDR3 totals 15 residues. Between the trimmed V and J ends, which lost 0 bases and 1 base, there was a span of 7 bases. CDR3 nucleotides: TGTGCCAGCAGTTACTCAGACAAGAGCAATCAGCCCCAGCATTTT. It yields the protein CASSYSDKSNQPQHF.

CDR3 nucleotides: TGTGCCAGCTCCCGGACCGGCTCACCCCTCCACTTT. It specifies CASSRTGSPLHF. This chain links TRBV18 with TRBJ1-6, with D unclear. The V and J ends lost 6 bases and 10 bases respectively, with 10 bases between them. Germline lookup yields CDR1 KGHSH and CDR2 LQKENI. The CDR3 has 12 residues.

CDR3: CASRIGTGVGYEQYF. The CDR3 nucleotides are TGTGCCAGCAGAATCGGGACAGGGGTAGGTTACGAGCAGTACTTC. This chain links TRBV5-5 with TRBJ2-7, with 10 bases aligning to TRBD1. J gave up 4 bases and V 5 bases, and 9 bases lay outside the gene matches. Germline CDR1 is SGHKS and CDR2 is YYEKEE (reference sequence). This CDR3 comprises 15 residues.